This TCR beta chain was observed in a study of a mutant IDH1 vaccine in newly diagnosed glioma. About the research overall: Vaccine dosing followed radiotherapy by 4-6 weeks, or accompanied temozolomide cycles. Treated patients had a mean age of roughly 40 years and an approximately 62% male, around 38% female split.

Regarding time point: week 35, safety follow-up. The vaccine gave 300 ug of a 20-mer mutant IDH1 peptide subcutaneously per dose. Across weeks 1, 3, 5, 7, 11, 15, 19 and 23, patients received a vaccination each time, eight in all. Repertoires were generated with immunoSEQ multiplex PCR, while TCRdb's copy carries only in-frame clones and drops some. Of tens of thousands of clones listed, over 65% are singletons. This clone turned up a few times. What it binds is not known. Germline V gene data show CDR1 as LGHNA and CDR2 as YSLEER. J lost 5 bases, V lost 0 bases, and 10 bases had no gene match. This CDR3 has 17 residues.

The sequencing used PBMCs, collected from a glioma patient whose treatment included an IDH1 peptide vaccine. This sequence was found in a man aged 35 to 55 with glioma. The chain employs TRBV4-3 and TRBJ2-3; 8 nucleotides line up with TRBD2. In DNA form, the CDR3 reads TGCGCCAGCAGCCAAGAATCTAGAGGGAGCGGGAGAGATACGCAGTATTTT. It codes for CASSQESRGSGRDTQYF.